The clone carrying this T cell receptor beta chain came up a few times. Its antigen is undetermined. This CDR3 spans 15 amino acids. Trimming pared 4 bases from V and 8 bases from J, leaving 18 bases between. The data originate from a study of T cells in Graves' hyperthyroidism and ophthalmopathy. Study findings and constraints: Model predictions of ophthalmopathy came a median approximately 6.2 months before onset.

It was RNA transcripts that yielded the amplified TCR beta CDR3 regions. HTBI primers were used for first-round RT-PCR of the TCR CDR3. TCRdb reprocessed the multiplex PCR reads with MiXCR, giving one entry per CDR3 protein. Of about 590,000 distinct CDR3 sequences in the sample, 13% to 15% are singletons; the top ten hold more than 6%. This clonotype originated in a woman aged 18-29 years with Graves' ophthalmopathy. The chain carries TRBV12-3 or TRBV12-4 and TRBJ2-1; D is perhaps TRBD2 (6 bases). Sample: blood. This CDR3 reads CASSSLWRDRYEQFF. The CDR3 DNA sequence: TGTGCCAGCAGTTCCCTTTGGCGGGATCGGTATGAGCAGTTCTTC.